A single sample gave rise to the 18 T cell receptor beta chains below, sequenced in a study of cytomegalovirus exposure and HLA in healthy donors. TCRdb's copy holds only in-frame clones and misses some; the assay was immunoSEQ multiplex PCR. The data hold under 50,000 clones, with 93% observed a single time. Sequenced material: PBMCs. These receptors were taken from a woman between 18 and 29 years old in good health and CMV-seronegative.

The gene calls are TRBV27 and TRBJ2-2; TRBD1 might be the D (5 bases). Trimming took 5 bases from V and 0 from J, leaving 16 bases between them. The V gene's germline CDR1 is MNHEY and CDR2 SMNVEV (reference sequence). The CDR3 extends over 17 amino acids. The CDR3 sequence: CASSPSIQDPNTGELFF. The CDR3 DNA reads TGTGCCAGCAGTCCAAGCATACAGGACCCGAACACCGGGGAGCTGTTTTTT.

J is TRBJ2-1 and V is TRBV27; 8 nucleotides match TRBD2. The germline gives CDR1 MNHEY, CDR2 SMNVEV (reference sequence). CDR3 length: 15 residues. Trimming removed 3 bases from V and 6 bases from J; junction bases left unmatched: 7. The chain's CDR3 is CASSFLAGGINEQFF. In DNA, the CDR3 is TGTGCCAGCAGTTTCTTGGCGGGGGGTATCAATGAGCAGTTCTTC.

The chain carries TRBV29-1 and TRBJ2-5, with D uncertain. CDR3 size: 18 residues. V lost 2 bases and J lost 1, with 23 bases in between. The germline CDR1 and CDR2 sequences are SQVTM and ANQGSEA. DNA for the CDR3: TGCAGCGTTGAATTTACGTCAGGCAGGCGCGTGACCCAAGAGACCCAGTACTTC. Protein: CSVEFTSGRRVTQETQYF.

This rearrangement joins TRBV6-6 to TRBJ2-7, with 8 bases identical to TRBD1. Germline trimming cut 0 bases from V and 9 bases from J; bases unmatched to any gene: 7. Germline CDR1 is MNHNY and CDR2 is SVGAGI (reference sequence). The CDR3 sequence is 14 residues long. The CDR3 region is CASSYSGRGRAQYF. For the CDR3, the DNA is TGTGCCAGCAGTTACTCTGGCAGGGGGCGCGCGCAGTACTTC.

The chain uses TRBV30 and TRBJ2-7, with 7 bases that match TRBD1. CDR1 and CDR2 (germline): GTSNPN, SVGIG (reference sequence). The CDR3 is made up of 13 amino acids. The V segment lost 2 bases and the J segment 6 bases; nucleotides outside the gene matches: 7. CDR3 sequence reads: CAWSRDSIREQYF. The CDR3, as DNA: TGTGCCTGGAGTAGGGACAGCATACGCGAGCAGTACTTC.

This clone has more than one count but fewer than ten. The genes are TRBV7-9 and TRBJ2-3, with 11 bases that match TRBD2. The J segment lost 0 bases and the V segment lost 5 bases, leaving 13 bases of the junction unmatched. CDR3 length equals 19 residues. Germline V CDR1 and CDR2: SEHNR, FQNEAQ (reference sequence). The CDR3 DNA is TGTGCCAGCAGCCGAGGACAGCTTAGGACTAGCGGGAGCACAGATACGCAGTATTTT. Translation gives CASSRGQLRTSGSTDTQYF. Based on the CDR3 plus reference TRBV7-9 and TRBJ2-3, the full variable domain is DTGVSQNPRHKITKRGQNVTFRCDPISEHNRLYWYRQTLGQGPEFLTYFQNEAQLEKSRLLSDRFSAERPKGSFSTLEIQRTEQGDSAMYLCASSRGQLRTSGSTDTQYFGPGTRLTVL.

This rearrangement joins TRBV7-3 to TRBJ2-5; 7 bases map to TRBD1. The CDR3 is 15 amino acids. The J segment lost 2 bases and the V segment lost 0 bases, leaving 3 bases of the junction unmatched. Germline V gene data show CDR1 as SGHTA and CDR2 as FQGTGA. CDR3 amino acids: CASSLTKGAQETQYF. Written as DNA, the CDR3 is TGTGCCAGCAGCTTAACCAAGGGGGCGCAAGAGACCCAGTACTTC.

In this sample, this clone turned up once. V is TRBV6-6 and J is TRBJ1-5; 8 bases map to TRBD1. The junction had 10 bases not matched to a gene; V was cut back by 10 bases and J by 2 bases. The CDR3 covers 15 residues. Germline V CDR1 and CDR2: MNHNY, SVGAGI (reference sequence). CDR3 in amino acids: CATQGAGSGNQPQHF. For the CDR3, the DNA is TGTGCCACTCAGGGGGCAGGGTCGGGCAATCAGCCCCAGCATTTT.

V and J are TRBV7-2 and TRBJ1-5, with 9 bases matching TRBD1. Unmatched junction bases numbered 5, after V lost 5 bases and J lost 6 bases. Per the germline V gene, CDR1 is SGHTA and CDR2 is FQGNSA. The CDR3 sequence is 14 residues long. This chain's CDR3 is CASSLGDRAQPQHF. The CDR3 bases are TGTGCCAGCAGCCTAGGGGACAGGGCTCAGCCCCAGCATTTT.

This rearrangement joins TRBV14 to TRBJ1-4; TRBD1 might be the D (6 bases). The germline gives CDR1 SGHDN, CDR2 FVKESK. V was cut by 4 bases and J by 7 bases, with 13 bases left in between. The CDR3 runs to 14 residues. The CDR3 DNA is TGTGCCAGCAGCCCAGGGGTTTATGGTGAAAAACTGTTTTTT. This encodes CASSPGVYGEKLFF.

The CDR3 spells CASSYSSVDEQFF. The CDR3 coding sequence is TGTGCCAGCAGTTACTCATCAGTCGATGAGCAGTTCTTC. The chain has TRBV6-6 and TRBJ2-1; no reliable D call. The ends were cut back, 0 bases at V and 8 bases at J, with 8 bases in the middle. CDR3 length equals 13 residues. Germline-derived CDR1 and CDR2 are MNHNY and SVGAGI (reference sequence).

This clone was counted once. The chain couples TRBV27 to TRBJ2-1; 8 bases agree with TRBD1. Germline V gives CDR1 MNHEY, CDR2 SMNVEV (reference sequence). The CDR3 consists of 13 residues. Trimming removed 5 bases from V and 6 bases from J; junction bases left unmatched: 3. The CDR3 region is CASSPTGGNEQFF. CDR3 in DNA: TGTGCCAGCAGTCCCACAGGGGGCAATGAGCAGTTCTTC.

The genes are TRBV10-3 and TRBJ1-2; weak D call: TRBD1 (6 bases). Germline CDR1 ENHRY, CDR2 SYGVKD. The CDR3 spans 15 residues. Between the trimmed V and J ends, which lost 4 bases and 2 bases, there was a span of 14 bases. The CDR3 sequence: CAISAGGGGNYGYTF. As DNA, the CDR3 is TGTGCCATCAGTGCAGGAGGGGGAGGGAACTATGGCTACACCTTC.

This chain joins TRBV28 and TRBJ2-1, with 7 bases fitting TRBD2. Germline loops: CDR1 MDHEN, CDR2 SYDVKM. This CDR3 contains 16 residues. The J segment lost 7 bases and the V segment lost 1 base, leaving 10 bases of the junction unmatched. The CDR3 coding sequence is TGTGCCAGCAGTTTATTCGGACTAGTGGCTCGTAATGAGCAGTTCTTC. Its translation is CASSLFGLVARNEQFF.

This sequence joins TRBV6-4 and TRBJ2-3; weak D call: TRBD2 (5 bases). The CDR3 runs to 15 residues. The V end lost 10 bases, the J end lost 1 base, and 18 bases lay between the germline ends. Per the germline V gene, CDR1 is MRHNA and CDR2 is SNTAGT. The CDR3 DNA is TGTGCCACATCTCCGGAAGCGGAGCGCACAGATACGCAGTATTTT. This encodes CATSPEAERTDTQYF.

Comment on this clone: Other nucleotide sequences in the sample specify the same CDR3. This sequence joins TRBV6-4 and TRBJ2-6; D unclear. The V end was cut by 0 bases, the J end by 0 bases, with 3 bases between. Germline V gene sequence: CDR1 MRHNA, CDR2 SNTAGT. The CDR3 is 15 residues long. The CDR3: CASSDSNSGANVLTF. DNA of the CDR3: TGTGCCAGCAGTGACTCCAACTCTGGGGCCAACGTCCTGACTTTC.

The CDR3 loop is CASRIWTALGVGEKLFF. CDR3 in DNA: TGTGCCAGCAGAATTTGGACAGCCCTAGGAGTAGGGGAAAAACTGTTTTTT. V gene TRBV28 combines with J gene TRBJ1-4, with D possibly being TRBD1 (6 bases). Germline V lookup: CDR1 MDHEN, CDR2 SYDVKM. CDR3 length equals 17 residues. V dropped 6 bases and J dropped 8 bases, with 25 bases sitting between them.

The rearrangement links TRBV7-9 to TRBJ1-1; 8 bases are shared with TRBD1. The CDR3 consists of 15 residues. CDR1 is SEHNR, CDR2 FQNEAQ, per germline (reference sequence). The V gene end was trimmed by 4 bases and the J gene end by 0 bases; junction bases not matched to a gene: 4. The CDR3 DNA follows: TGTGCCAGCAGCTCCCCGGGACAGGTGAACACTGAAGCTTTCTTT. This codes for CASSSPGQVNTEAFF.